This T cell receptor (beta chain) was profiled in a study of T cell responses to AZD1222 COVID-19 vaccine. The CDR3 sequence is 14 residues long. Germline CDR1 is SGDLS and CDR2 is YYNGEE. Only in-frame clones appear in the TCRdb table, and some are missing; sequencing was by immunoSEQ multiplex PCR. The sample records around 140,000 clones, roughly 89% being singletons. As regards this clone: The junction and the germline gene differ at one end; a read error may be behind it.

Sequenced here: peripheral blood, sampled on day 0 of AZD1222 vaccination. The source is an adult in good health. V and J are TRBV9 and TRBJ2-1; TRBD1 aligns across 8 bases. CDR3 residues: CASNVWTGNNEQFF. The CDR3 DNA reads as TGTGCCAGCAACGTATGGACAGGGAACAATGAGCAGTTCTTC.